The 13 T cell receptor beta chains below come from one sample, sequenced in a study of CD8 T cells in ankylosing spondylitis (dated by TCRdb to about 2017). Library construction relied on 5' RACE. Sequencing instrument: Illumina HiSeq 2500. TCRdb reworked the public reads: Q25 trimming with fastp, MiXCR clone assembly, productive beta chains retained. Rows with a matching CDR3 protein are joined into one entry that keeps the most common DNA and genes. For this sample the table gives about 64,000 distinct CDR3 sequences, of which around 6.4% were detected only once. Just under 5% of the sample belongs to the ten largest clones. Sequencing was done on a sample of synovial fluid, either unsorted or a sorted T cell fraction (not recorded which). Receptors originate from a male donor with ankylosing spondylitis.

This clonotype was recorded many times. V usage is TRBV19 and J usage is TRBJ2-1; D ambiguous. The CDR3 is 19 amino acids. Trimming removed 0 bases at V and 5 bases at J, with 23 bases between. Germline CDR1 LNHDA, CDR2 SQIVND (reference sequence). CDR3 protein: CASSIDGAITLPVHNEQFF. The CDR3 bases are TGTGCCAGTAGTATAGATGGCGCGATCACCCTACCTGTCCACAATGAGCAGTTCTTC.

This clonotype was seen ten or more times. The chain combines TRBV10-3 with TRBJ1-1; 8 nucleotides agree with TRBD1. Germline V gene lookup returns CDR1 ENHRY and CDR2 SYGVKD. Trimming cost V 4 bases and J 6 bases; bases outside gene matches: 7. The CDR3 totals 14 residues. The CDR3 reads CAISGQGRGAEAFF. As DNA, the CDR3 is TGTGCCATCAGTGGACAGGGGAGGGGCGCTGAAGCTTTCTTT.

This chain links TRBV2 with TRBJ2-1, with D hard to call. Trimming left V 6 bases short and J 15 bases short, with 15 bases between. CDR3 length: 11 residues. The V gene's germline CDR1 is SNHLY and CDR2 FYNNEI. Here the CDR3 DNA reads TGTGCCAGCAGGCTAAGGGCGGTCCTGTTCTTC. Its protein product is CASRLRAVLFF.

The rearrangement links TRBV29-1 to TRBJ1-3, with 7 bases fitting TRBD1. CDR1 is SQVTM, CDR2 ANQGSEA, per germline. Trimming took 5 bases from V and 10 from J; bases not matched to a gene: 8. There are 12 residues in the CDR3. In DNA form, the CDR3 reads TGCAGCGTTTCAGACAGGGACCGTACCATATATTTT. This gives the protein CSVSDRDRTIYF. Using reference TRBV29-1 and TRBJ1-3 for the parts outside the CDR3, the full variable domain is SAVISQKPSRDICQRGTSLTIQCQVDSQVTMMFWYRQQPGQSLTLIATANQGSEATYESGFVIDKFPISRPNLTFSTLTVSNMSPEDSSIYLCSVSDRDRTIYFGEGSWLTVV.

This clonotype was found many times. CDR3 DNA: TGCAGCGTTGAAACTAGCGGGAGACAAGAGACCCAGTACTTC. Its translation: CSVETSGRQETQYF. The rearrangement links TRBV29-1 to TRBJ2-5, with 11 bases lining up with TRBD2. After removal of 2 bases from V and 2 bases from J, the junction contained 1 base not matched to a gene. Germline V gives CDR1 SQVTM, CDR2 ANQGSEA. The CDR3 covers 14 residues. The whole variable domain, filled in from reference TRBV29-1 and TRBJ2-5, reads SAVISQKPSRDICQRGTSLTIQCQVDSQVTMMFWYRQQPGQSLTLIATANQGSEATYESGFVIDKFPISRPNLTFSTLTVSNMSPEDSSIYLCSVETSGRQETQYFGPGTRLLVL.

This rearrangement joins TRBV12-3 or TRBV12-4 to TRBJ2-7; 13 bases align to TRBD2. The V and J ends lost 10 bases and 4 bases, in that order; junction bases with no gene match: 19. The CDR3 consists of 18 residues. In DNA, the CDR3 is TGTGCCATCTGCCCTGCCCGAATTACTAGCGGGAGGGGATACGAGCAGTACTTC. Amino acid sequence: CAICPARITSGRGYEQYF.

In its sample, this clonotype was seen a few times. CDR3 DNA sequence: TGTGCCAGCAGCGCTGGTGGAGCCAGGAACAATCAGCCCCAGCATTTT. Translating gives CASSAGGARNNQPQHF. The chain uses TRBV7-8 and TRBJ1-5; unclear D gene. The CDR3 is 16 amino acids. Trimming removed 5 bases from V and 3 bases from J, with 17 bases in between. Germline V gene lookup returns CDR1 SGHVS and CDR2 FQNEAQ.

This clonotype occurred many times. This chain links TRBV5-5 with TRBJ2-7; 7 bases line up with TRBD1. The ends lost 4 bases at V and 4 bases at J; junction bases unmatched: 8. The CDR3 is made up of 14 amino acids. Germline V gene lookup returns CDR1 SGHKS and CDR2 YYEKEE (reference sequence). Here the CDR3 reads CASSLGQLGYEQYF. The CDR3 DNA is TGTGCCAGCAGCCTGGGACAGCTGGGGTACGAGCAGTACTTC.

This clonotype was counted between two and nine times. The chain uses TRBV2 and TRBJ2-7, with 7 nucleotides matching TRBD1. After removal of 6 bases from V and 0 bases from J, the junction contained 2 bases not matched to a gene. CDR1 and CDR2 (germline): SNHLY, FYNNEI. This CDR3 has 13 amino acids. The CDR3 sequence is CASRRDSSYEQYF. The CDR3 DNA reads as TGTGCCAGCAGAAGGGACAGCTCCTACGAGCAGTACTTC.

V gene TRBV5-1 combines with J gene TRBJ2-3; 7 bases fit TRBD2. CDR1 and CDR2 (germline): SGHRS, YFSETQ. V lost 4 bases and J lost 2; bases outside the gene matches: 4. The CDR3 has 14 amino acids. CDR3 bases: TGCGCCAGCAGCATCGGGACTAACACAGATACGCAGTATTTT. It translates to CASSIGTNTDTQYF.

This clonotype was detected ten times or more. The rearrangement links TRBV11-2 to TRBJ2-1; 11 positions match TRBD2. V shed 2 bases and J 9 bases; nucleotides not matched to a gene: 9. There are 16 residues in the CDR3. The germline CDR1 and CDR2 sequences are SGHAT and FQNNGV. The DNA of the CDR3 is TGTGCCAGCAGCTTACTGGCTAGCGGGAGGATTGGTGAGCAGTTCTTC. Its protein product is CASSLLASGRIGEQFF.

This clonotype occurred many times. The chain joins TRBV18 to TRBJ2-1; the D is unclear. CDR3 size: 13 residues. Germline V gene data show CDR1 as KGHSH and CDR2 as LQKENI. V shed 0 bases and J shed 9 bases, with 9 bases lying between them. The CDR3, as DNA: TGTGCCAGCTCACCACCGTCGAGGACTGAGCAGTTCTTC. Its protein product is CASSPPSRTEQFF.

This clonotype was seen ten or more times. This chain uses TRBV14 with TRBJ2-5; D is possibly TRBD1 (6 bases). The V gene lost 4 bases and the J gene lost 5 bases, with 17 bases spanning the gap. Germline CDR1 reads SGHDN; CDR2 reads FVKESK. This CDR3 comprises 15 residues. CDR3 sequence (DNA): TGTGCCAGCAGCCTACGACAAGCAGGGGTGGAGACCCAGTACTTC. This gives the protein CASSLRQAGVETQYF.